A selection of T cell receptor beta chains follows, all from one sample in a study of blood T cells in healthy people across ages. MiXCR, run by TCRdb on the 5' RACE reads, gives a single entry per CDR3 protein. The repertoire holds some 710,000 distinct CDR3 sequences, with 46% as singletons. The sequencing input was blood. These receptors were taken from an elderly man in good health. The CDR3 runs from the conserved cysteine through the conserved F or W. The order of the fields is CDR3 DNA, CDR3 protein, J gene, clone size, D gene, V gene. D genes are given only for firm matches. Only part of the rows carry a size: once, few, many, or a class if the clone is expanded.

DNA: TGCGCCAGCAGCTTGGAGCGCGGGAGCGACAATGAGCAGTTCTTC
CDR3: CASSLERGSDNEQFF
J: TRBJ2-1
size: NA
D: TRBD2
V: TRBV5-1

DNA: TGTGCCAGCAGAGGGGACAGGCGGATCTATGGCTACACCTTC
CDR3: CASRGDRRIYGYTF
J: TRBJ1-2
size: NA
D: TRBD1
V: TRBV28

DNA: TGCAGTGCTAGAGATCCAGCTAACACAGCAACTAATGAAAAACTGTTTTTT
CDR3: CSARDPANTATNEKLFF
J: TRBJ1-4
size: NA
D: NA
V: TRBV20-1

DNA: TGCAGCGTTGAAGTAGGCAGGGGACGAGAGCAGTACTTC
CDR3: CSVEVGRGREQYF
J: TRBJ2-7
size: NA
D: NA
V: TRBV29-1

DNA: TGCAGCCTTTACCGGAGCCATGAGCAGTTCTTC
CDR3: CSLYRSHEQFF
J: TRBJ2-1
size: NA
D: NA
V: TRBV29-1

DNA: TGTGCCAGCAGCGCCGGGGGGACCCAGTACTTC
CDR3: CASSAGGTQYF
J: TRBJ2-5
size: few
D: NA
V: TRBV6-2/TRBV6-3

DNA: TGTGCCAGCAGTTCCTATAGCGGGAGGGCCGGGGAGCTGTTTTTT
CDR3: CASSSYSGRAGELFF
J: TRBJ2-2
size: few
D: TRBD2
V: TRBV27

DNA: TGTGCCAGCAGCCGACGGCCCGGACTAGCAGACGGAACGGGCACAGATACGCAGTATTTT
CDR3: CASSRRPGLADGTGTDTQYF
J: TRBJ2-3
size: NA
D: NA
V: TRBV21-1

DNA: TGTGCCAGCAGCTTAGTTGGAAACGAGCAGTGCTTC
CDR3: CASSLVGNEQCF
J: TRBJ2-7
size: NA
D: NA
V: TRBV7-9

DNA: TGTGCCAGCAGATCGGACAGGGGGTTTACAGATACGCAGTATTTT
CDR3: CASRSDRGFTDTQYF
J: TRBJ2-3
size: NA
D: TRBD1
V: TRBV7-2

DNA: TGTGCCAGCACCACTAGCGGGAGGCTTGAGCAGTTCTTC
CDR3: CASTTSGRLEQFF
J: TRBJ2-1
size: few
D: TRBD2
V: TRBV7-2

DNA: TGTGCCGGTCGTAGTGGGGAGGGCTACACCTTC
CDR3: CAGRSGEGYTF
J: TRBJ1-2
size: NA
D: NA
V: TRBV25-1

DNA: TGTGCCAGCAGTTACCATCCCACATGGAATGAGCAGTACTTC
CDR3: CASSYHPTWNEQYF
J: TRBJ2-7
size: NA
D: NA
V: TRBV6-2/TRBV6-3

DNA: TGCGCCAGCGCCCTGGAAGGCACTGGGGCCAACGTCCTGACTTTC
CDR3: CASALEGTGANVLTF
J: TRBJ2-6
size: few
D: NA
V: TRBV5-1

DNA: TGTGCCAGCATCAGTGGCCCGAACTATGGCTACACCTTC
CDR3: CASISGPNYGYTF
J: TRBJ1-2
size: NA
D: NA
V: TRBV2

DNA: TGTGCCAGCAGCCCGAGGACAGTTTCCATGAACACTGAAGCTTTCTTT
CDR3: CASSPRTVSMNTEAFF
J: TRBJ1-1
size: once
D: NA
V: TRBV28

DNA: TGCAGCACCCATCAGGGCCTTGGGGAGACCCAGTACTTC
CDR3: CSTHQGLGETQYF
J: TRBJ2-5
size: NA
D: NA
V: TRBV29-1

DNA: TGTGCCAGCAGTGAGGGATGGGGAGGGCTCTACGAGCAGTACTTC
CDR3: CASSEGWGGLYEQYF
J: TRBJ2-7
size: NA
D: TRBD2
V: TRBV6-1

DNA: TGCGCCAGCAGCTTGGAGGACAGCACAGGTACGCAGTATTTT
CDR3: CASSLEDSTGTQYF
J: TRBJ2-3
size: NA
D: NA
V: TRBV5-1